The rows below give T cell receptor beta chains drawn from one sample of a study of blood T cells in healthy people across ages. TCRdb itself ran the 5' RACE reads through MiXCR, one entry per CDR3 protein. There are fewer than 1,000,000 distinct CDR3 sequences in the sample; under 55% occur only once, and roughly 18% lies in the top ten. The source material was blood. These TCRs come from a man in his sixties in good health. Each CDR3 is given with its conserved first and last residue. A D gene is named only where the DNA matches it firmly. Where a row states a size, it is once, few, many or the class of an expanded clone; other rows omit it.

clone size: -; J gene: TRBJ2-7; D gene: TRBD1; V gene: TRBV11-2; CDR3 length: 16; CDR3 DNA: TGTGCCGGCAGCCTTACTCCGGGACAGGGTTTCGACGAACAGTACTTC; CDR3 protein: CAGSLTPGQGFDEQYF
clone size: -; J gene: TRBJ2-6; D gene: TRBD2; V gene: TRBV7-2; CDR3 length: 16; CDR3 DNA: TGTGCCAGCGCCCGGGGGGATTACTCTGGGGCCAACGTCCTGACTTTC; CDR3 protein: CASARGDYSGANVLTF
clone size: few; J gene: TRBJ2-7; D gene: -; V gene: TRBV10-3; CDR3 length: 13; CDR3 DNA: TGTGCCATCACCCCAGGTACTTACTACGAGCAGTACTTC; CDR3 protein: CAITPGTYYEQYF
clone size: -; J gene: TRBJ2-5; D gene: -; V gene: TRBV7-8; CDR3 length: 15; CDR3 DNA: TGTGCCAGCAGCTTACCGGACGGGTTCCAAGAGACCCAGTACTTC; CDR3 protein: CASSLPDGFQETQYF
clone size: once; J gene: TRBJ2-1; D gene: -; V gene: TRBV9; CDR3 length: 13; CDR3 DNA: TGTGCCAGCAGCCCCGGTTTGGGGGATGAGCAGTTCTTC; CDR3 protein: CASSPGLGDEQFF
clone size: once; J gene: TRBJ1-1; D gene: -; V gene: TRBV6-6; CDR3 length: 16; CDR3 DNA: TGTGCCAGCAGTTCCAGGGACGGCATCATGAACACTGAAGCTTTCTTT; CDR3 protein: CASSSRDGIMNTEAFF
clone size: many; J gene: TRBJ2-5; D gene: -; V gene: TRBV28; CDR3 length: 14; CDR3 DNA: TGTGCCAGCAGACGTTCCGGGTCCCTCCCTTCCCAGTACTTC; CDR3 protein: CASRRSGSLPSQYF
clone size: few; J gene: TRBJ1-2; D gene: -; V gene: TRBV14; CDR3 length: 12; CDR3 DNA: TGTGCCAGCAGCCAATCGGACTATGGCTACACCTTC; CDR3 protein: CASSQSDYGYTF
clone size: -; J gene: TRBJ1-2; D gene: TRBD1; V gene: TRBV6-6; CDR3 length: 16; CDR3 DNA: TGTGCCAGCAGTTCCGGGACAGGGGGCAGAAACTATGGCTACACCTTC; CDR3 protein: CASSSGTGGRNYGYTF
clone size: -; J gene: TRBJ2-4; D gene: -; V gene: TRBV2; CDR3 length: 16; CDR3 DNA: TGTGCCAGCAGTTTCCCCGCGGGGCAGGGTCACGGGGAGCAGTACTTC; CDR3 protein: CASSFPAGQGHGEQYF
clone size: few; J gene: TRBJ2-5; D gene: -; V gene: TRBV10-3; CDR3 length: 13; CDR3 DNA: TGTGCCATCAGTGGGCCATTAGGGGAGACCCAGTACTTC; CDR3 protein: CAISGPLGETQYF
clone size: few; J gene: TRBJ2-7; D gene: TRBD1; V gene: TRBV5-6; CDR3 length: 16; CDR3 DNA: TGTGCCAGCAGCCCCCGGTTAGACAGGGGGGAAAACGAGCAGTACTTC; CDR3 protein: CASSPRLDRGENEQYF
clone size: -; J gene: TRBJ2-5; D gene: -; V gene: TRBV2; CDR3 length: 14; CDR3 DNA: TGTGCCAGCAGCGCGCTAGCGTTAGAGGAGACCCAGTACTTC; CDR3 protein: CASSALALEETQYF
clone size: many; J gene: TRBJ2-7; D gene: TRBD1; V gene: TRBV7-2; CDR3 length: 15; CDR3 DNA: TGTGCCAGCAGCGCCCGGGACAGGGGGTCCTACGAGCAGTACTTC; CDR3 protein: CASSARDRGSYEQYF
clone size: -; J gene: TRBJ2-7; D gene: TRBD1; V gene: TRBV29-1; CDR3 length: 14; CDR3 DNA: TGCAGCGTCTCACCGGGACAGGGGGCGTACGAGCAGTACTTC; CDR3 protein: CSVSPGQGAYEQYF
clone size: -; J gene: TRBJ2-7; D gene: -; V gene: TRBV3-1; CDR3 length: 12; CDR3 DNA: TGTGCCAGCAGCCGCAAAGGGACCGAGCAGTACTTC; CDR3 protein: CASSRKGTEQYF
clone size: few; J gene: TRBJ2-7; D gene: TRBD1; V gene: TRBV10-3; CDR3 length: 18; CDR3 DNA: TGTGCCATCAGTGAGGCCGGGACAGGGGTCCTCTCCCTCTACGAGCAGTACTTC; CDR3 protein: CAISEAGTGVLSLYEQYF
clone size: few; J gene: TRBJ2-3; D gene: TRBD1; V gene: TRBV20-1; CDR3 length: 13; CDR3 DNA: TGCAGTGCTAGACTCACAGGGGGTGATACGCAGTATTTT; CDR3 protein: CSARLTGGDTQYF
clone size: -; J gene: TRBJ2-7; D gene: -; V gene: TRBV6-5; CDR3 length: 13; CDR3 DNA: TGTGCCAGCAGTACCTCGGGAGACTACGAGCAGTACTTC; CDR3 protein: CASSTSGDYEQYF
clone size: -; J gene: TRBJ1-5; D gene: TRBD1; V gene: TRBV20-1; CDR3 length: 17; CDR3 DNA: TGCAGTGCTAGGGACAGGGGACCGCCAACTAGCAATCAGCCCCAGCATTTT; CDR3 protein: CSARDRGPPTSNQPQHF
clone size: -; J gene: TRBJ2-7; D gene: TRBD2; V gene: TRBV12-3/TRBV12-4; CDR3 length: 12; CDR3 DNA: TGTGCCAGCAAAGGACTAGCGAGCGAGCAGTACTTC; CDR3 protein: CASKGLASEQYF
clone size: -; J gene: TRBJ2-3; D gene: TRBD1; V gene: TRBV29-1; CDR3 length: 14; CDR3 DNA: TGCAGCATTGGGTTCGGGACAGGGTCGGATACGCAGTATTTT; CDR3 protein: CSIGFGTGSDTQYF
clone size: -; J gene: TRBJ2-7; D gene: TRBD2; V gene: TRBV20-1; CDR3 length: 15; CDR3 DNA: TGCAGTGCTAGGCTGGCGGGGGGGCCCTACAATGAGCAGTACTTC; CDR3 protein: CSARLAGGPYNEQYF
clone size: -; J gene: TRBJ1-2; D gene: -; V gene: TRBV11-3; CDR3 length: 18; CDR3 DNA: TGTGCCAGCAGCTTAGGTTTCAGGACAGCGGGTTCTAACTATGGCTACACCTTC; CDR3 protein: CASSLGFRTAGSNYGYTF
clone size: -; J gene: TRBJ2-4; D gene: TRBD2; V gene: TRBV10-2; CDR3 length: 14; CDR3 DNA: TGCGCCAGCGGAGAGATGGGGACTAGCGGCATTCAGTACTTC; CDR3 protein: CASGEMGTSGIQYF
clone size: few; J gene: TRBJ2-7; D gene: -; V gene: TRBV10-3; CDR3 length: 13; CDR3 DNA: TGTGCCATCAGTGGAACCAACCTCTACGAGCAGTACTTC; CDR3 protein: CAISGTNLYEQYF
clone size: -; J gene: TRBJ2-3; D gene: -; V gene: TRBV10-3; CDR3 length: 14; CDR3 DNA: TGTGCCATCAGTGCTGTAGCGGACACAGATACGCAGTATTTT; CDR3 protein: CAISAVADTDTQYF
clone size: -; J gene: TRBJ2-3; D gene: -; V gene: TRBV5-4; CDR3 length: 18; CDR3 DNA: TGTGCCAGCAGCTTGGGACCACAGGGTGTCACCGGCCGGGATACGCAGTATTTT; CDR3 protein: CASSLGPQGVTGRDTQYF
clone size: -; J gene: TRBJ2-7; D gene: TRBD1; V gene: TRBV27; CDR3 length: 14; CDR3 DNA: TGTGCCAGCAGTTTATACAGGGGAACCTACGAGCAGTACTTC; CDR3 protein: CASSLYRGTYEQYF
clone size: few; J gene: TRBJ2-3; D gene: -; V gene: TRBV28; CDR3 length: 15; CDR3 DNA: TGTGCCAGCAGTTTGGACGGGGACCTCACAGATACGCAGTATTTT; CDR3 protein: CASSLDGDLTDTQYF
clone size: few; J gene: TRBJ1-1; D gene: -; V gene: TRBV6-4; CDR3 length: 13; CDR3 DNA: TGTGCCAGCAGTGAAGGCACCAACACTGAAGCTTTCTTT; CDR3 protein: CASSEGTNTEAFF
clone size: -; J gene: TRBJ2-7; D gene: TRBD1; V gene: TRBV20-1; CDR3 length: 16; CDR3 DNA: TGCAGTGCTAGAGGAGGGATGGGGACAGCTATCCACCAGCAGTACTTC; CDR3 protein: CSARGGMGTAIHQQYF
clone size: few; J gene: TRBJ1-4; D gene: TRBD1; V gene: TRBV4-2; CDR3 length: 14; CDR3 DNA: TGTGCCAGCAGCCCGGGACAGAGAAATGAAAAACTGTTTTTT; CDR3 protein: CASSPGQRNEKLFF